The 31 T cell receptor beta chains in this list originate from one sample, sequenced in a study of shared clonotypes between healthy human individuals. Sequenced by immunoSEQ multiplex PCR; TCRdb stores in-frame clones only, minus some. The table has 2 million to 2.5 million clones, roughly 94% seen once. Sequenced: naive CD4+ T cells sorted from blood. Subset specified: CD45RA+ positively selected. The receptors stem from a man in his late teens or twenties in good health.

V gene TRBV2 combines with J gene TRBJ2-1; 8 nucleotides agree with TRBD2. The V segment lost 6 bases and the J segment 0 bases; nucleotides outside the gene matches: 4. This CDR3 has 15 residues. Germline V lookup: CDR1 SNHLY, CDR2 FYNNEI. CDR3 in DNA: TGTGCCAGCAGAGAGCGGGAGTACTCCTACAATGAGCAGTTCTTC. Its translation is CASREREYSYNEQFF.

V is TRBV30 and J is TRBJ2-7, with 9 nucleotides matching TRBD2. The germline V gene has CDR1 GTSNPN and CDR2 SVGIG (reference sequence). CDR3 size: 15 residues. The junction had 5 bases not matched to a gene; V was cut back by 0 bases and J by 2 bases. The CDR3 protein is CAWSVRREGPYEQYF. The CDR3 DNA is TGTGCCTGGAGTGTACGGCGGGAGGGCCCCTACGAGCAGTACTTC. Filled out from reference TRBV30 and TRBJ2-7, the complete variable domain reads SQTIHQWPATLVQPVGSPLSLECTVEGTSNPNLYWYRQAAGRGLQLLFYSVGIGQISSEVPQNLSASRPQDRQFILSSKKLLLSDSGFYLCAWSVRREGPYEQYFGPGTRLTVT.

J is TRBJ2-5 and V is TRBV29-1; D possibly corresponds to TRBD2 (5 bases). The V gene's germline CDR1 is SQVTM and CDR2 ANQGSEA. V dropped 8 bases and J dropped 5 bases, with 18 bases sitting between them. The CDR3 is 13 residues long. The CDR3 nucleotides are TGCAGCCACCGGGGTAGCTATGGGGAGACCCAGTACTTC. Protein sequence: CSHRGSYGETQYF.

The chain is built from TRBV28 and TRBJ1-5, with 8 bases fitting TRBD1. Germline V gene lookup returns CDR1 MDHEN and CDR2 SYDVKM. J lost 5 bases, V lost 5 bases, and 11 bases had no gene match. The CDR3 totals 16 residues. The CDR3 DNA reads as TGTGCCAGCAGTCCATACACGGACAGGGTAGATCAGCCCCAGCATTTT. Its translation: CASSPYTDRVDQPQHF.

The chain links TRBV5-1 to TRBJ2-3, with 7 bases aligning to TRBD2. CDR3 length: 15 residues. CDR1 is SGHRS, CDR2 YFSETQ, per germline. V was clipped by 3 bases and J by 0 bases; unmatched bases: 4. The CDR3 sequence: CASSWIAGSTDTQYF. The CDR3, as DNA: TGCGCCAGCAGCTGGATAGCGGGTAGCACAGATACGCAGTATTTT. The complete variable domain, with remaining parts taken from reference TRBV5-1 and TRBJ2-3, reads KAGVTQTPRYLIKTRGQQVTLSCSPISGHRSVSWYQQTPGQGLQFLFEYFSETQRNKGNFPGRFSGRQFSNSRSEMNVSTLELGDSALYLCASSWIAGSTDTQYFGPGTRLTVL.

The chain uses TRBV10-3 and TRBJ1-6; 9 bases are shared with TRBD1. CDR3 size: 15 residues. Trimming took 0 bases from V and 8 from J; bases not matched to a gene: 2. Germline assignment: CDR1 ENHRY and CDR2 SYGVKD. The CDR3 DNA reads TGTGCCATCAGTGAGTCCGGGACAGGGTATTCACCCCTCCACTTT. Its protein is CAISESGTGYSPLHF.

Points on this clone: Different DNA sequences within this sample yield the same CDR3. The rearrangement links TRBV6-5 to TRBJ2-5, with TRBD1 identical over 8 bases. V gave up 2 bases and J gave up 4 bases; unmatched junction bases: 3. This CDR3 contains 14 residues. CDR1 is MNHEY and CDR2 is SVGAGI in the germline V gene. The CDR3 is CASSYNRGAETQYF. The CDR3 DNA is TGTGCCAGCAGTTACAACAGGGGGGCAGAGACCCAGTACTTC.

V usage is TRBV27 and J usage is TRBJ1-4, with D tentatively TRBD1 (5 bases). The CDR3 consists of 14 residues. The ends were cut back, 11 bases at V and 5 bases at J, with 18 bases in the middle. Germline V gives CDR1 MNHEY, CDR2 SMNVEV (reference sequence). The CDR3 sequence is CARRGDVENEKLFF. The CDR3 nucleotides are TGTGCCCGCCGCGGGGACGTCGAAAATGAAAAACTGTTTTTT.

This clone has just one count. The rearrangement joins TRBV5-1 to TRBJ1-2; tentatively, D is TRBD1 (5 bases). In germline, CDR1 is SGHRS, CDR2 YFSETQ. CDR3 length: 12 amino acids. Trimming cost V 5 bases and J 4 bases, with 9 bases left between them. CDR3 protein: CASRLDSYGYTF. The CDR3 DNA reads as TGCGCCAGCAGACTAGACAGCTATGGCTACACCTTC.

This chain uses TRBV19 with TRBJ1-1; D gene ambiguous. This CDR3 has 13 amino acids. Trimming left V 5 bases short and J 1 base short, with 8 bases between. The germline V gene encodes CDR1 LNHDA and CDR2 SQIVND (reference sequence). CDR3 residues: CASSERRNTEAFF. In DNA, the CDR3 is TGTGCCAGTAGTGAACGACGGAACACTGAAGCTTTCTTT.

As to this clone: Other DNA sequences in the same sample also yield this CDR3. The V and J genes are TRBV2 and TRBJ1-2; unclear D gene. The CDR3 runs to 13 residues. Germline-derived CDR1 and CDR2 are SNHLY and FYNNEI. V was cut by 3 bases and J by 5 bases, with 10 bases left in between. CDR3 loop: CASSDRTAYGYTF. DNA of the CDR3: TGTGCCAGCAGTGATAGGACGGCTTATGGCTACACCTTC.

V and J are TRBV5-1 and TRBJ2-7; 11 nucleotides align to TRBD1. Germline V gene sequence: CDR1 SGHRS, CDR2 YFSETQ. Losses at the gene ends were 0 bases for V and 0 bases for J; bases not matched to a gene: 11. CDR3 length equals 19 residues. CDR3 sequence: CASSLVGQGAIFGSYEQYF. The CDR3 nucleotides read TGCGCCAGCAGCTTGGTAGGACAGGGGGCTATCTTTGGCTCCTACGAGCAGTACTTC.

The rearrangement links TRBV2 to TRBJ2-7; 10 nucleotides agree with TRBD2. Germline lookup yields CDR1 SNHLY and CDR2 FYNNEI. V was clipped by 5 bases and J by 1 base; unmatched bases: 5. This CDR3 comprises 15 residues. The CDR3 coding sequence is TGTGCCAGCAGTCCTCTAGCGGGAGAGTCCTACGAGCAGTACTTC. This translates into CASSPLAGESYEQYF.

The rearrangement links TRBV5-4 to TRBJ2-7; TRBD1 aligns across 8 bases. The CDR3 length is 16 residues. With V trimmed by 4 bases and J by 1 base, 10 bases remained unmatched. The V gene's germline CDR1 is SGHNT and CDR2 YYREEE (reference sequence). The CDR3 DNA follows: TGTGCCAGCAGCCGAAGAGACAGGGGCTCGTCCTACGAGCAGTACTTC. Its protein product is CASSRRDRGSSYEQYF.

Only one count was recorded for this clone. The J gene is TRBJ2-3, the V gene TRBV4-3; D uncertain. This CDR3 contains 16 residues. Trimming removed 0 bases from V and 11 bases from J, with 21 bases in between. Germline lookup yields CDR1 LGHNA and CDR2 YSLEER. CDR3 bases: TGCGCCAGCAGCCAAGATTATGAGCCCCCTTTCGCGAAGCAGTATTTT. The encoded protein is CASSQDYEPPFAKQYF.

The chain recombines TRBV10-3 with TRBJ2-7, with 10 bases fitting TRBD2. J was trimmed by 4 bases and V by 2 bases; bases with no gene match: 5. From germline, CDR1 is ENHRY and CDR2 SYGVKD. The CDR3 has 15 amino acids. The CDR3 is CAISERAGGPYEQYF. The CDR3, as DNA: TGTGCCATCAGTGAGCGAGCGGGGGGGCCATACGAGCAGTACTTC.

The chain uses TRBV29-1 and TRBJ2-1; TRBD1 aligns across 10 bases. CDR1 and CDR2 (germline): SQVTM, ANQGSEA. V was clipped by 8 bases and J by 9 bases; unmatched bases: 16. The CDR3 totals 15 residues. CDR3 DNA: TGCAGCCATAGGGCGGGGACAGGGGTTCGGAGTGAGCAGTTCTTC. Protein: CSHRAGTGVRSEQFF.

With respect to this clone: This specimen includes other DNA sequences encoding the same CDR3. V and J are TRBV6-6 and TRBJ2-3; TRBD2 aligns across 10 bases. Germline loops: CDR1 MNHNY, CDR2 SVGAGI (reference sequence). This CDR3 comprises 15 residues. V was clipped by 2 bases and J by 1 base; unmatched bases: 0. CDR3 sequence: CASSYGLAGTDTQYF. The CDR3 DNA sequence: TGTGCCAGCAGTTACGGACTAGCGGGCACAGATACGCAGTATTTT.

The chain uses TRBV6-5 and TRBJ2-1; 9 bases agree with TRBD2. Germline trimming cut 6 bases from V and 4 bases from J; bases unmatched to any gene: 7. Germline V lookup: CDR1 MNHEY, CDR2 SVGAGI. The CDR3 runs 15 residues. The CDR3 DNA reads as TGTGCCAGCAGCCGGACTAGCGTGAAATACAATGAGCAGTTCTTC. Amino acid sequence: CASSRTSVKYNEQFF.

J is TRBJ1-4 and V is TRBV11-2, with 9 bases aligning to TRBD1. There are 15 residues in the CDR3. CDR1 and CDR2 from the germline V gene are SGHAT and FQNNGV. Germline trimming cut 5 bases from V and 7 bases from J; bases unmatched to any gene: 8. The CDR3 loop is CASSPTGGGGEKLFF. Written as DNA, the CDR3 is TGTGCCAGCAGCCCTACAGGGGGCGGCGGTGAAAAACTGTTTTTT.

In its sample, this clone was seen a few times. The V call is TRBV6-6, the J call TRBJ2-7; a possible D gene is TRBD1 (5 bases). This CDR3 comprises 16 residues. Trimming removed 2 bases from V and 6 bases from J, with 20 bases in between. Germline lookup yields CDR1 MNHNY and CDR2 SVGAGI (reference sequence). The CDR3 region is CASSYAVRATDAEQYF. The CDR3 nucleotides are TGTGCCAGCAGTTACGCAGTCAGGGCCACTGACGCCGAGCAGTACTTC.

CDR3 DNA sequence: TGTGCCAGCAGCTCCACGTACCGATCTTTGTGGGGCTACACCTTC. Protein product: CASSSTYRSLWGYTF. The chain carries TRBV7-2 and TRBJ1-2; D is undetermined. CDR1 SGHTA and CDR2 FQGNSA come from the germline V gene. This CDR3 region has 15 residues. Trimming removed 4 bases at V and 8 bases at J, with 20 bases between.

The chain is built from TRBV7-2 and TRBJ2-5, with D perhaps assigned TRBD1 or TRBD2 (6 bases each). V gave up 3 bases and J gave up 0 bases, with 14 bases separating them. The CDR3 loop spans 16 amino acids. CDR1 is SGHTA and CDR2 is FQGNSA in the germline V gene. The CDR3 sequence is CASSFGRGLYQETQYF. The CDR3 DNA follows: TGTGCCAGCAGCTTCGGCAGGGGACTCTACCAAGAGACCCAGTACTTC.

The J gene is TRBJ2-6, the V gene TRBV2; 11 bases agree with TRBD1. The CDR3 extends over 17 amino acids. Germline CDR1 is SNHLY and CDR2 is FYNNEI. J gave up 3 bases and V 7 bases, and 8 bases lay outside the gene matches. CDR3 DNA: TGTGCCAGCACCCGGGGGACAGGGGGTGTTGGGGCCAACGTCCTGACTTTC. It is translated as CASTRGTGGVGANVLTF.

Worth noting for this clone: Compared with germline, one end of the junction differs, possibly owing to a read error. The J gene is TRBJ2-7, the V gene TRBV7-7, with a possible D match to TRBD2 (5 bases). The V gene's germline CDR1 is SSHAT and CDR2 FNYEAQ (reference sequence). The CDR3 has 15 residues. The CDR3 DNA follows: TGTGCTAGCAGCTCCAGCGGCGCCGCGGCCTACGAGCAGTACTTC. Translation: CASSSSGAAAYEQYF.

This CDR3 reads CSVELRRTSGRDTQYF. The CDR3 DNA reads as TGCAGCGTTGAACTTCGCCGGACTAGCGGGAGAGATACGCAGTATTTT. The rearrangement uses TRBV29-1 and TRBJ2-3; TRBD2 aligns across 13 bases. J was trimmed by 5 bases and V by 2 bases; bases with no gene match: 7. Germline V gene data show CDR1 as SQVTM and CDR2 as ANQGSEA. The CDR3 consists of 16 residues.

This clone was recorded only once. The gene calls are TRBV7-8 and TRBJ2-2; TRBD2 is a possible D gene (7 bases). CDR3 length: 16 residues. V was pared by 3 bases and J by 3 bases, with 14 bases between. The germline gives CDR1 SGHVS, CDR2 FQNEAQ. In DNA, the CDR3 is TGTGCCAGCAGCTTTTCGTGGGGGGGCGACACCGGGGAGCTGTTTTTT. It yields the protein CASSFSWGGDTGELFF.

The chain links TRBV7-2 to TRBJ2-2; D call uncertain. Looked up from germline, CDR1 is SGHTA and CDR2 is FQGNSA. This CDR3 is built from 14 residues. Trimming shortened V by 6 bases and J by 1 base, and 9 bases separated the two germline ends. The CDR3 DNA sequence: TGTGCCAGCAGATTCAGGATGAACACCGGGGAGCTGTTTTTT. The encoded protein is CASRFRMNTGELFF.

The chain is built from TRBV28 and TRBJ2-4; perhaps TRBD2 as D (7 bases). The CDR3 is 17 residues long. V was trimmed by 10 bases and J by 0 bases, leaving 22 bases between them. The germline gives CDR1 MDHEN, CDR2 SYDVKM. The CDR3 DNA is TGTGCCACTACAGCCGCGGGGGCCCTATTAGCCAAAAACATTCAGTACTTC. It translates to CATTAAGALLAKNIQYF. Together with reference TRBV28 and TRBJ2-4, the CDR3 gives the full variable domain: DVKVTQSSRYLVKRTGEKVFLECVQDMDHENMFWYRQDPGLGLRLIYFSYDVKMKEKGDIPEGYSVSREKKERFSLILESASTNQTSMYLCATTAAGALLAKNIQYFGAGTRLSVL.

CDR3 coding DNA: TGTGCCAGCAGTCTCATTGGAGGCATGCTCGAGCAGTACTTC. Translated: CASSLIGGMLEQYF. The chain has TRBV28 and TRBJ2-7; D might be TRBD2 (5 bases). This CDR3 comprises 14 residues. Per germline, CDR1 MDHEN and CDR2 SYDVKM. Trimming shortened V by 5 bases and J by 6 bases, and 17 bases separated the two germline ends.

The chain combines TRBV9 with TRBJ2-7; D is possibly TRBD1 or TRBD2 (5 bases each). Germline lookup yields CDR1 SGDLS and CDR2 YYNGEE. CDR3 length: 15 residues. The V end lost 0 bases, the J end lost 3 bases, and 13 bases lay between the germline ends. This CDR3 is CASSVGGGSYYEQYF. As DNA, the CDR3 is TGTGCCAGCAGCGTAGGTGGGGGATCCTACTACGAGCAGTACTTC.